In its sample, the clone carrying this T cell receptor beta chain was seen a few times. Antigen specificity is unknown. The data are from a study of post-analysis software for immune sequencing data. Study summary: Relapsing-remitting, secondary progressive and progressive-relapsing forms made up the multiple sclerosis disease courses. General study points: Significantly lower normalized Chao1 diversity was seen in multiple sclerosis patients than in controls. TRBV5-6, TRBV5-1 and TRBV20-1 belonged to a set of about 5 TRBV segments that were more frequent in patients than controls. Batch-matched samples strongly co-clustered by F measure.

V shed 6 bases and J shed 5 bases, with 9 bases lying between them. The CDR3 contains 12 residues. The germline V gene has CDR1 MNHEY and CDR2 SVGEGT. Unique molecular identifiers tagged the TCR beta cDNA libraries. cDNA molecules numbering roughly 0.5 million came from roughly 1 to 10 million T cells. TCRdb re-analysed the PCR reads in MiXCR, keeping a single row per CDR3 protein. This table holds roughly 430,000 distinct CDR3 sequences, approximately 42% found once. Sequenced sample: blood. The sequence was obtained from a girl aged 2-15 years with multiple sclerosis. V is TRBV6-2 or TRBV6-3 and J is TRBJ2-3; D possibly corresponds to TRBD1 (5 bases). CDR3 coding DNA: TGTGCCAGCAGCAATACAGGAGATACGCAGTATTTT. Residues: CASSNTGDTQYF.